The T cell receptor beta chain described here comes from a study of cytomegalovirus exposure and HLA in healthy donors. Study outcomes and limitations: Because they were indistinguishable, some V segments, including TRBV6-2 and TRBV6-3, were excluded. Reported performance of the classifier showed diagnosis of cytomegalovirus status with high specificity and sensitivity. Analysis performed later showed TCR beta chains linked to HLA being more clonally expanded than equally common others.

This PCR relied on a set of 60 Vbeta primers and 13 Jbeta primers. The data were produced by immunoSEQ multiplex PCR, yet TCRdb's version contains in-frame clones alone and is incomplete. The table shows about 200,000 clones, with 75% to 90% occurring only once. Note on this clone: Its cognate antigen is unknown.

Germline V lookup: CDR1 SGDLS, CDR2 YYNGEE. The CDR3 is 15 residues long. The ends lost 0 bases at V and 2 bases at J; junction bases unmatched: 5. The TCR was taken from a woman in her forties or fifties in good health and CMV-seropositive. Sequencing used PBMCs. This rearrangement joins TRBV9 to TRBJ2-7; 7 bases line up with TRBD2. CDR3 DNA: TGTGCCAGCAGCGTAGACCCCCTAGCGGCCTACGAGCAGTACTTC. This encodes CASSVDPLAAYEQYF.